These 14 T cell receptor beta chains originate from one sample sequenced in a study of blood T cell repertoires in COVID-19. Sequencing was performed with immunoSEQ multiplex PCR; in TCRdb, only in-frame clones are kept and a portion is missing. The repertoire holds around 150,000 clones, about 91% seen once, with less than 5% in the top ten. What was sequenced was peripheral blood. The receptors originated from a woman aged 55-69 years who had recovered from COVID-19.

The chain uses TRBV2 and TRBJ2-7; 7 nucleotides match TRBD1. Losses at the gene ends were 0 bases for V and 1 base for J; bases not matched to a gene: 3. This CDR3 region has 15 residues. Germline assignment: CDR1 SNHLY and CDR2 FYNNEI. CDR3 residues: CASSEAGRGSYEQYF. The CDR3 nucleotides read TGTGCCAGCAGTGAAGCGGGCAGGGGGTCCTACGAGCAGTACTTC.

This sequence joins TRBV7-9 and TRBJ2-1; 9 bases are a match to TRBD1. The CDR3 runs 15 residues. CDR1 is SEHNR and CDR2 is FQNEAQ in the germline V gene (reference sequence). The CDR3 coding sequence is TGTCAGATCGGTACCGGGACAGGGCTGGCCAATGAGCAGTTCTTC. Translated: CQIGTGTGLANEQFF.

V and J are TRBV28 and TRBJ2-1; 8 bases line up with TRBD1. From germline, CDR1 is MDHEN and CDR2 SYDVKM. V lost 9 bases and J lost 9; bases outside the gene matches: 13. The CDR3 covers 14 residues. DNA for the CDR3: TGTGCCAGGGAGCGCATACAGGGGGGACTTGAGCAGTTCTTC. Its protein is CARERIQGGLEQFF. The full variable domain, rest sourced from reference TRBV28 and TRBJ2-1, is DVKVTQSSRYLVKRTGEKVFLECVQDMDHENMFWYRQDPGLGLRLIYFSYDVKMKEKGDIPEGYSVSREKKERFSLILESASTNQTSMYLCARERIQGGLEQFFGPGTRLTVL.

The rearrangement links TRBV7-9 to TRBJ1-1; TRBD1 matches 11 bases. V was clipped by 5 bases and J by 5 bases; unmatched bases: 4. The CDR3 consists of 14 residues. Germline V gives CDR1 SEHNR, CDR2 FQNEAQ (reference sequence). CDR3: CASSAGQGGTEAFF. The CDR3 DNA reads TGTGCCAGCAGCGCGGGACAGGGGGGAACTGAAGCTTTCTTT. The full variable domain, in which reference TRBV7-9 and TRBJ1-1 provide the parts outside the CDR3, is DTGVSQNPRHKITKRGQNVTFRCDPISEHNRLYWYRQTLGQGPEFLTYFQNEAQLEKSRLLSDRFSAERPKGSFSTLEIQRTEQGDSAMYLCASSAGQGGTEAFFGQGTRLTVV.

This clone was seen a few times. The chain recombines TRBV2 with TRBJ1-6; 8 nucleotides match TRBD1. CDR3 length: 14 residues. J gave up 10 bases and V 6 bases, and 8 bases lay outside the gene matches. Germline lookup yields CDR1 SNHLY and CDR2 FYNNEI. The CDR3 sequence is CASRRGQDNSPLHF. The CDR3 DNA sequence: TGTGCCAGCAGGAGGGGACAGGACAACTCACCCCTCCACTTT. The variable domain in full, completed from reference TRBV2 and TRBJ1-6, reads EPEVTQTPSHQVTQMGQEVILRCVPISNHLYFYWYRQILGQKVEFLVSFYNNEISEKSEIFDDQFSVERPDGSNFTLKIRSTKLEDSAMYFCASRRGQDNSPLHFGNGTRLTVT.

The V gene is TRBV2, the J gene TRBJ1-1, with D possibly matching TRBD1 (5 bases). Looked up from germline, CDR1 is SNHLY and CDR2 is FYNNEI. The CDR3 is 14 amino acids. Trimming removed 3 bases at V and 0 bases at J, with 8 bases between. CDR3 in DNA: TGTGCCAGCAGTGACCAGGGCCTGAACACTGAAGCTTTCTTT. Its translation: CASSDQGLNTEAFF.

The chain couples TRBV19 to TRBJ2-3; tentatively, D is TRBD1 (5 bases). This CDR3 has 13 residues. Germline V CDR1 and CDR2: LNHDA, SQIVND (reference sequence). V was shortened by 8 bases and J by 7 bases, with 16 bases between the two germline ends. CDR3 residues: CASALDTANTQYF. The DNA of the CDR3 is TGTGCCAGTGCCCTGGACACGGCTAATACGCAGTATTTT.

The CDR3 nucleotides are TGTGCCAGCTCACCCCGGGACAGGGGGGGCTACACCTTC. Amino acid sequence: CASSPRDRGGYTF. The chain uses TRBV18 and TRBJ1-2; TRBD1 agrees at 11 bases. This CDR3 comprises 13 residues. The ends lost 3 bases at V and 8 bases at J; junction bases unmatched: 2. CDR1 is KGHSH and CDR2 is LQKENI in the germline V gene. The whole variable domain, filled in from reference TRBV18 and TRBJ1-2, reads NAGVMQNPRHLVRRRGQEARLRCSPMKGHSHVYWYRQLPEEGLKFMVYLQKENIIDESGMPKERFSAEFPKEGPSILRIQQVVRGDSAAYFCASSPRDRGGYTFGSGTRLTVV.

This clone was detected ten times or more. V gene TRBV6-5 combines with J gene TRBJ2-5; 10 bases align to TRBD1. This CDR3 is built from 11 residues. Germline V CDR1 and CDR2: MNHEY, SVGAGI. Trimming removed 11 bases from V and 7 bases from J; junction bases left unmatched: 4. CDR3 sequence (DNA): TGTGCCTGTGGGACAGGGGTGACCCAGTACTTC. Encoded protein: CACGTGVTQYF.

V gene TRBV19 combines with J gene TRBJ1-4; 11 bases fit TRBD1. Germline V gene data show CDR1 as LNHDA and CDR2 as SQIVND (reference sequence). The ends lost 11 bases at V and 4 bases at J; junction bases unmatched: 12. The CDR3 loop spans 16 amino acids. CDR3 sequence (DNA): TGTGCCTACCTCGGGGACAGGGGGTTTTTTAATGAAAAACTGTTTTTT. Its protein is CAYLGDRGFFNEKLFF.

The V gene is TRBV29-1, the J gene TRBJ1-3, with D hard to call. This CDR3 is 12 amino acids long. Between the trimmed V and J ends, which lost 7 bases and 0 bases, there was a span of 7 bases. In germline, CDR1 is SQVTM, CDR2 ANQGSEA. The CDR3 protein is CSAAGSGNTIYF. CDR3 nucleotides: TGCAGCGCCGCAGGCTCTGGAAACACCATATATTTT.

This clone was counted between two and nine times. V usage is TRBV3-1 (or the pseudogene TRBV3-2) and J usage is TRBJ2-2, with 7 bases matching TRBD1. Looked up from germline, CDR1 is LGHDT and CDR2 is YNNKEL (reference sequence). Unmatched junction bases numbered 7, after V lost 2 bases and J lost 7 bases. CDR3 size: 15 residues. CDR3 region: CASSQRRGPGGELFF. The CDR3 bases are TGTGCCAGCAGCCAACGAAGGGGGCCGGGCGGGGAGCTGTTTTTT.

The chain links TRBV29-1 to TRBJ1-1, with 9 positions matching TRBD1. CDR1 and CDR2 (germline): SQVTM, ANQGSEA. CDR3 length: 11 residues. Unmatched junction bases numbered 8, after V lost 7 bases and J lost 11 bases. CDR3 sequence (DNA): TGCAGCGCCACAGGGGGCTTTTCGGCTTTCTTT. It yields the protein CSATGGFSAFF.

The rearrangement uses TRBV7-3 and TRBJ2-3; D remains unclear. The CDR3 has 14 residues. The V end lost 1 base, the J end lost 4 bases, and 9 bases lay between the germline ends. Germline-derived CDR1 and CDR2 are SGHTA and FQGTGA. The CDR3 nucleotides read TGTGCCAGCAGCTTAAACGGGTTGGCAGATACGCAGTATTTT. The encoded protein is CASSLNGLADTQYF.